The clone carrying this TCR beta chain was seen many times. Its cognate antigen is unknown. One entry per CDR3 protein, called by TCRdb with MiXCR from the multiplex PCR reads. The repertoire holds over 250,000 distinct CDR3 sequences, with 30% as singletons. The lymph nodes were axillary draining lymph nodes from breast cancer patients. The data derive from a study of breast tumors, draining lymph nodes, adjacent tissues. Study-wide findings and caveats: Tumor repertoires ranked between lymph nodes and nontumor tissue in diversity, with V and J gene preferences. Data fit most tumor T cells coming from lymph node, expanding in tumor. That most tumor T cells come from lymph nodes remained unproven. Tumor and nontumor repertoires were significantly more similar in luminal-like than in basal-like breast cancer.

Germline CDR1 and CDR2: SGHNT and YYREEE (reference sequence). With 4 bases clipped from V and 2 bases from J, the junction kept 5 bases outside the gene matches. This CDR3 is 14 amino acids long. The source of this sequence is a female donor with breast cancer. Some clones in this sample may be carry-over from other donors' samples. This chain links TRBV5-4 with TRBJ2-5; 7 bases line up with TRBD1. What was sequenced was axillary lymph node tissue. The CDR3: CASSPGQKQETQYF. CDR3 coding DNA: TGTGCCAGCAGCCCGGGACAGAAACAAGAGACCCAGTACTTC.